This is a list of T cell receptor beta chains from one sample in a study of cytomegalovirus exposure and HLA in healthy donors. This table comes from immunoSEQ multiplex PCR, and its TCRdb copy is limited to in-frame clones, with some not included. The data show over 110,000 clones, with about 88% seen just once and approximately 8.7% held by the top ten. Source material: PBMCs. The receptor set was obtained from a man between 18 and 35 years old in good health and CMV-seropositive. CDR3s leave out the opening cysteine and the closing phenylalanine or tryptophan. A D gene is named only where the DNA matches it firmly.

d_call,v_call,cdr3_aa
-,TRBV19,ASSTNRGLLYEQY
-,TRBV6-1,ASSEGRTYEQY
-,TRBV2,ASSEAGANQPQH
TRBD2,TRBV5-1,ASSFGTSGEYQETQY
TRBD2,TRBV10-2,ASSYPSGQETQY
TRBD2,TRBV4-1,ASSQGVTGGSGELF
TRBD2,TRBV27,ASRWGGDEQF
-,TRBV11-2,ASSAYRVETQY
-,TRBV29-1,SVQRGSGNTIY
-,TRBV2,ASVDYQETQY
-,TRBV2,ASSTGLYGYT
TRBD2,TRBV4-1,ASSQDRSAGLAGDTQY
-,TRBV11-3,ASSFENEQY
TRBD2,TRBV5-4,ASARGGEVGYNEQF
-,TRBV5-1,ASSLIAGRETQY
-,TRBV10-3,AISGPGPYEQY
TRBD2,TRBV18,ASSLASGGYNEQF
-,TRBV18,ASSPRGDQPQH
-,TRBV12-5,ASGLVPTSTDTQY
TRBD2,TRBV14,ASSRPVGGGAADTQY
-,TRBV18,ASSPPGPTYEQY
-,TRBV4-1,ASSQTGAFNEKLF
-,TRBV2,ASSEAYQGYPTEAF
-,TRBV27,ASRDLGGKYQPQH
TRBD2,TRBV25-1,ASSESGRVNEQF
-,TRBV18,ASSPLSRTDTQY
TRBD1,TRBV10-3,AINLGGTGGGYT
TRBD2,TRBV18,ASSPGDGRVSEQF
-,TRBV5-1,ASSLEWENEQF
-,TRBV5-1,ASSPGGANVLT
-,TRBV11-3,ASSLGAEVTQY
-,TRBV7-7,ASSNLGQFAETQY
-,TRBV5-1,ASSLSRGTDTQY
-,TRBV7-9,ASSLEQAVYGYT
-,TRBV28,ASSGLDYGYT
TRBD1,TRBV9,ASSEGTVSSYEQY